Listed below are T cell receptor beta chains from one sample, sequenced in a study of human T cells and chemical hapten exposure. Using its own MiXCR run on the RACE reads, TCRdb lists one record per CDR3 protein. The sample includes approximately 80,000 distinct CDR3 sequences, about 10% seen only once; the top ten take around 4.4%. This sample comprised whole blood, obtained in connection with sensitization to the hapten diphenylcyclopropenone (DPC). The receptors were sampled from a woman in her 50s with alopecia areata. Some clones in this sample may be carry-over from other donors' samples. Each CDR3 is given with its conserved first and last residue. The order of the fields is J gene, D gene, V gene, clone size, CDR3 DNA, CDR3 protein. A D gene is named only where the DNA matches it firmly. Not all rows give a size; the values are once, few, many and, for expanded clones, a class.

TRBJ2-1,NA,TRBV28,many,TGTGCCAGCAAAGCTCGGGGTCTCCCCTACAATGAGCAGTTCTTC,CASKARGLPYNEQFF
TRBJ1-3,NA,TRBV12-3/TRBV12-4,many,TGTGCCAGCAGTTTTGGGGGATCTGGAAACACCATATATTTT,CASSFGGSGNTIYF
TRBJ2-1,TRBD1,TRBV20-1,many,TGCAGTGCTATACAGGGGCTCACCTACAATGAGCAGTTCTTC,CSAIQGLTYNEQFF
TRBJ1-1,NA,TRBV7-9,many,TGTGCCAGCAGCTTATCCGGGGCAGGGGACTACACTGAAGCTTTCTTT,CASSLSGAGDYTEAFF
TRBJ1-4,NA,TRBV29-1,many,TGCAGCGTTGAGGTCCCAGGGCGAGAAAAACTGTTTTTT,CSVEVPGREKLFF
TRBJ1-6,NA,TRBV12-3/TRBV12-4,few,TGTGCCAGCAGTTTATCAGGAGGGGGTAATAATTCACCCCTCCACTTT,CASSLSGGGNNSPLHF
TRBJ2-1,NA,TRBV12-3/TRBV12-4,NA,TGTGCCAGCAGTTTCTCATTCGTGGGCAATGAGCAGTTCTTC,CASSFSFVGNEQFF
TRBJ1-1,TRBD1,TRBV20-1,NA,TGCAGTGCTAGGAACGCCGGGACAGGGGGCGCGACTGAAGCTTTCTTT,CSARNAGTGGATEAFF
TRBJ2-1,NA,TRBV28,NA,TGTGCCAGCAGTTCACTTCAGGGGGGATCCTACAATGAGCAGTTCTTC,CASSSLQGGSYNEQFF
TRBJ1-5,NA,TRBV27,NA,TGTGCCAGCGCGGGACATAGTAGCAATCAGCCCCAGCATTTT,CASAGHSSNQPQHF
TRBJ1-1,TRBD1,TRBV18,medium-sized,TGTGCCAGCTCACCAATCTTCGGGACAGGGGTGAACACTGAAGCTTTCTTT,CASSPIFGTGVNTEAFF
TRBJ1-2,NA,TRBV7-6,many,TGTGCCAGCAGCTTCAAACCGGGTGCTAACTATGGCTACACCTTC,CASSFKPGANYGYTF
TRBJ2-3,TRBD2,TRBV20-1,many,TGCAGTGCCGATGTCCCGCTAGCGGGGTCACGTCATACGCAGTATTTT,CSADVPLAGSRHTQYF
TRBJ2-5,NA,TRBV30,many,TGTGCCTGGAGCTACATGGATGTCCAGTACTTC,CAWSYMDVQYF
TRBJ2-1,TRBD2,TRBV14,many,TGTGCCAGCAGCCGGACCCTGGGACTAGCGGGAGGGGCCAATGAGCAGTTCTTC,CASSRTLGLAGGANEQFF
TRBJ1-1,TRBD1,TRBV20-1,few,TGCAGTGCTATCAAAGGGACAGGGGGCCCTGAAGCTTTCTTT,CSAIKGTGGPEAFF
TRBJ2-3,TRBD2,TRBV2,NA,TGTGCCAGCAGAAGACTAGCGGGATCAGATACGCAGTATTTT,CASRRLAGSDTQYF
TRBJ1-1,NA,TRBV29-1,many,TGCAGCGTTCCTGACCATCCTTCGAACACTGAAGCTTTCTTT,CSVPDHPSNTEAFF
TRBJ2-1,NA,TRBV6-2/TRBV6-3,many,TGTGCCAGCAAGGAGAGCTCCTACAATGAGCAGTTCTTC,CASKESSYNEQFF
TRBJ2-1,NA,TRBV3-1,NA,TGTGCCAGCAGCCAGGGGACGCTTACCTCGAGGGATGAGCAGTTCTTC,CASSQGTLTSRDEQFF
TRBJ1-6,NA,TRBV7-2,few,TGTGCCAGCAGCTTAGCGCCGAATTCACCCCTCCACTTT,CASSLAPNSPLHF
TRBJ1-4,NA,TRBV20-1,many,TGCAGTGCTAGCGGGACTCCCGAAACGGCTGAAAAACTGTTTTTT,CSASGTPETAEKLFF
TRBJ2-2,NA,TRBV21-1,many,TGTGCCAGCAGCAATCGGCAGAAGAACACCGGGGAGCTGTTTTTT,CASSNRQKNTGELFF